This passage covers 13 T cell receptor beta chains from one sample sequenced in a study of cytomegalovirus exposure and HLA in healthy donors. The PCR ran on 60 Vbeta and 13 Jbeta primers. Method: immunoSEQ multiplex PCR; TCRdb's copy keeps in-frame clones and lacks some. The table shows around 95,000 clones, with 82% occurring only once. The sample comprised PBMCs. All receptors come from a man aged 30 to 45 in good health and CMV-seropositive.

The chain recombines TRBV5-4 with TRBJ1-4; 9 bases align to TRBD1. Trimming cost V 0 bases and J 5 bases; bases outside gene matches: 2. The germline gives CDR1 SGHNT, CDR2 YYREEE (reference sequence). The CDR3 has 15 amino acids. CDR3 in amino acids: CASSLVDRGNEKLFF. The CDR3 nucleotides are TGTGCCAGCAGCTTGGTGGACAGGGGAAATGAAAAACTGTTTTTT.

V and J are TRBV28 and TRBJ2-7; TRBD1 matches 9 bases. This CDR3 contains 17 residues. The V gene's germline CDR1 is MDHEN and CDR2 SYDVKM. The V and J ends lost 0 bases and 1 base, in that order; junction bases with no gene match: 7. The CDR3 region is CASSLWGTGTISYEQYF. In DNA form, the CDR3 reads TGTGCCAGCAGTTTATGGGGGACAGGGACAATATCCTACGAGCAGTACTTC.

The chain links TRBV5-1 to TRBJ1-3, with D tentatively TRBD1 (6 bases). Germline-derived CDR1 and CDR2 are SGHRS and YFSETQ. The CDR3 runs 17 residues. With 4 bases removed from V and 0 bases from J, the gap between germline ends came to 17 bases. CDR3 sequence: CASSATTGSSSGNTIYF. CDR3 in DNA: TGCGCCAGCAGCGCTACGACAGGCTCTAGCTCTGGAAACACCATATATTTT.

V is TRBV27 and J is TRBJ2-1; a weak D match, TRBD2 (6 bases). CDR3 length: 15 residues. V gave up 10 bases and J gave up 0 bases, with 16 bases separating them. The germline V gene encodes CDR1 MNHEY and CDR2 SMNVEV (reference sequence). The CDR3 nucleotides are TGTGCCACCCGATTCGCGGGGATCTCCTACAATGAGCAGTTCTTC. It encodes CATRFAGISYNEQFF.

The gene calls are TRBV7-2 and TRBJ2-5; 9 positions match TRBD2. V lost 2 bases and J lost 9; bases outside the gene matches: 10. Germline CDR1 SGHTA, CDR2 FQGNSA. The CDR3 contains 15 residues. In nucleotides, the CDR3 is TGTGCCAGCAGCTTAAGCGGGACTAGCCTATCTTCCCAGTACTTC. Protein: CASSLSGTSLSSQYF.

Only one count was recorded for this clone. The chain couples TRBV19 to TRBJ2-7; possible D gene TRBD1, 6 bases. V lost 4 bases and J lost 2, with 12 bases in between. This CDR3 is 14 amino acids long. Germline V gene sequence: CDR1 LNHDA, CDR2 SQIVND (reference sequence). The CDR3 coding sequence is TGTGCCAGTAGTACAGGGGCCAGGGCCTACGAGCAGTACTTC. It is translated as CASSTGARAYEQYF.

The V gene is TRBV5-5, the J gene TRBJ2-6, with TRBD2 matching 11 bases. Losses at the gene ends were 3 bases for V and 2 bases for J; bases not matched to a gene: 4. Germline V gene data show CDR1 as SGHKS and CDR2 as YYEKEE (reference sequence). The CDR3 has 17 amino acids. CDR3 loop: CASSSTSGTTGANVLTF. The CDR3 DNA follows: TGTGCCAGCAGCTCGACTAGCGGGACTACTGGGGCCAACGTCCTGACTTTC. The full variable domain, with the rest looked up from reference TRBV5-5 and TRBJ2-6, is DAGVTQSPTHLIKTRGQQVTLRCSPISGHKSVSWYQQVLGQGPQFIFQYYEKEERGRGNFPDRFSARQFPNYSSELNVNALLLGDSALYLCASSSTSGTTGANVLTFGAGSRLTVL.

V usage is TRBV12-5 and J usage is TRBJ2-1, with TRBD2 matching 11 bases. The V gene's germline CDR1 is LGHNT and CDR2 FRNRAP. Germline trimming cut 2 bases from V and 6 bases from J; bases unmatched to any gene: 3. This CDR3 region has 15 residues. The chain's CDR3 is CASGLSLAGVNEQFF. For the CDR3, the DNA is TGTGCTAGTGGTTTGTCACTAGCGGGAGTCAATGAGCAGTTCTTC.

This clone has just one count. The chain employs TRBV18 and TRBJ1-5; TRBD1 is a possible D gene (5 bases). The CDR3 contains 14 residues. V lost 3 bases and J lost 7, with 13 bases in between. Per germline, CDR1 KGHSH and CDR2 LQKENI. CDR3 amino acids: CASSPAREGQPQHF. The CDR3 DNA reads TGTGCCAGCTCACCGGCCAGGGAGGGGCAGCCCCAGCATTTT.

The CDR3 loop reads CASSLIPGGADYGYTF. The CDR3 DNA sequence: TGTGCCAGCAGCTTAATCCCAGGGGGCGCGGACTATGGCTACACCTTC. V usage is TRBV7-6 and J usage is TRBJ1-2; 8 nucleotides match TRBD1. V was pared by 2 bases and J by 3 bases, with 8 bases of the junction left unmatched. The CDR3 contains 16 residues. From germline, CDR1 is SGHVS and CDR2 FNYEAQ.

This clone was counted a few times. The chain is built from TRBV7-6 and TRBJ2-2; no clear D gene. CDR3 length: 14 residues. Looked up from germline, CDR1 is SGHVS and CDR2 is FNYEAQ. Trimming cost V 3 bases and J 5 bases, with 10 bases left between them. CDR3 protein: CASSFYENTGELFF. CDR3 sequence (DNA): TGTGCCAGCAGCTTTTACGAGAATACCGGGGAGCTGTTTTTT.

The J gene is TRBJ2-5, the V gene TRBV7-2, with TRBD1 as a possible D gene (5 bases). V dropped 5 bases and J dropped 3 bases, with 19 bases sitting between them. In germline, CDR1 is SGHTA, CDR2 FQGNSA. CDR3 length: 16 amino acids. The CDR3 loop reads CASSLGGGRVKETQYF. DNA for the CDR3: TGTGCCAGCAGCCTCGGTGGCGGCAGGGTTAAAGAGACCCAGTACTTC.

The genes are TRBV5-1 and TRBJ2-2; 9 nucleotides align to TRBD1. The V segment lost 3 bases and the J segment 7 bases; nucleotides outside the gene matches: 7. There are 15 residues in the CDR3. From germline, CDR1 is SGHRS and CDR2 YFSETQ. CDR3 coding DNA: TGCGCCAGCAGCTCCGACAGGGGGTGGTTCGGGGAGCTGTTTTTT. It encodes CASSSDRGWFGELFF.